A selection of T cell receptor beta chains follows, all from one sample in a study of low-dose radiotherapy and immunotherapy resistance in tumors. TCRdb reanalysed the reads using MiXCR and keeps one entry per CDR3 protein. This table has under 95,000 distinct CDR3 sequences, 15% to 20% appearing once. The material sequenced was PBMCs, taken after low-dose radiotherapy plus immunotherapy. These receptors originate from a male donor with prostate cancer. The CDR3 runs from the conserved cysteine through the conserved F or W.

CDR3 protein: CAWSAMGELFF
J gene: TRBJ2-2
V gene: TRBV30

CDR3 protein: CASLITGTGNTEAFF
J gene: TRBJ1-1
V gene: TRBV6-1

CDR3 protein: CASNGQGLYEQFF
J gene: TRBJ2-1
V gene: TRBV7-2

CDR3 protein: CASSPQLGGYWGTEAFF
J gene: TRBJ1-1
V gene: TRBV28

CDR3 protein: CASSLGYNSPLHF
J gene: TRBJ1-6
V gene: TRBV12-3/TRBV12-4

CDR3 protein: CASSLIRETEAFF
J gene: TRBJ1-1
V gene: TRBV5-1

CDR3 protein: CSVRPSGGSSYNEQFF
J gene: TRBJ2-1
V gene: TRBV29-1

CDR3 protein: CASRDRLAVNTGELFF
J gene: TRBJ2-2
V gene: TRBV28

CDR3 protein: CASTGGGQPEKLFF
J gene: TRBJ1-4
V gene: TRBV28

CDR3 protein: CATSRRGQETQYF
J gene: TRBJ2-5
V gene: TRBV24-1

CDR3 protein: CASSPAGYSETQYF
J gene: TRBJ2-5
V gene: TRBV6-2/TRBV6-3

CDR3 protein: CATSDLAGGETQYF
J gene: TRBJ2-5
V gene: TRBV24-1

CDR3 protein: CASRQGLAKQYF
J gene: TRBJ2-7
V gene: TRBV28

CDR3 protein: CASSTNSNYGYTF
J gene: TRBJ1-2
V gene: TRBV5-1

CDR3 protein: CASSDPSGRVWGEQFF
J gene: TRBJ2-1
V gene: TRBV7-6

CDR3 protein: CAWELTGGVTEAFF
J gene: TRBJ1-1
V gene: TRBV30

CDR3 protein: CASSLAQSFGYTF
J gene: TRBJ1-2
V gene: TRBV28

CDR3 protein: CASRTLLALDTQYF
J gene: TRBJ2-3
V gene: TRBV7-9

CDR3 protein: CASSDPLSRAAFF
J gene: TRBJ1-1
V gene: TRBV6-4

CDR3 protein: CSVTPKVGYNEQFF
J gene: TRBJ2-1
V gene: TRBV29-1

CDR3 protein: CASSREAGINEQFF
J gene: TRBJ2-1
V gene: TRBV5-1

CDR3 protein: CASSWFGADTQYF
J gene: TRBJ2-3
V gene: TRBV5-6

CDR3 protein: CASKSGTPPYEQYF
J gene: TRBJ2-7
V gene: TRBV28

CDR3 protein: CASSLETGDTGELFF
J gene: TRBJ2-2
V gene: TRBV7-2

CDR3 protein: CASRQGALNGQYF
J gene: TRBJ2-7
V gene: TRBV18

CDR3 protein: CSARDSGSGANVLTF
J gene: TRBJ2-6
V gene: TRBV20-1

CDR3 protein: CASSPLGAYQPQHF
J gene: TRBJ1-5
V gene: TRBV6-2/TRBV6-3

CDR3 protein: CASRPLAGGPVETQYF
J gene: TRBJ2-5
V gene: TRBV6-5

CDR3 protein: CASSDPLAGGPGVTQYF
J gene: TRBJ2-3
V gene: TRBV5-1

CDR3 protein: CASSLPREDTEAFF
J gene: TRBJ1-1
V gene: TRBV4-2

CDR3 protein: CASSAAGGNYGYTF
J gene: TRBJ1-2
V gene: TRBV19

CDR3 protein: CASGSSSYNSPLHF
J gene: TRBJ1-6
V gene: TRBV30

CDR3 protein: CSVEGLGGEQYF
J gene: TRBJ2-7
V gene: TRBV29-1

CDR3 protein: CASSGGGSGNTIYF
J gene: TRBJ1-3
V gene: TRBV6-2/TRBV6-3

CDR3 protein: CAARDGDSTDTQYF
J gene: TRBJ2-3
V gene: TRBV28

CDR3 protein: CASSQDAGGAGTEAFF
J gene: TRBJ1-1
V gene: TRBV4-3

CDR3 protein: CASSLPGQGNNSPLHF
J gene: TRBJ1-6
V gene: TRBV7-2

CDR3 protein: CASSAGGGRGNKGYGYTF
J gene: TRBJ1-2
V gene: TRBV12-3/TRBV12-4

CDR3 protein: CASSPASGGGQETQYF
J gene: TRBJ2-5
V gene: TRBV28

CDR3 protein: CASSLAQGFTSVGELFF
J gene: TRBJ2-2
V gene: TRBV7-9

CDR3 protein: CASSQDLWSTEQYF
J gene: TRBJ2-7
V gene: TRBV4-3

CDR3 protein: CAISELAGSGEQFF
J gene: TRBJ2-1
V gene: TRBV10-3

CDR3 protein: CSAGRGADTEAFF
J gene: TRBJ1-1
V gene: TRBV20-1

CDR3 protein: CSGTGSSQDTQYF
J gene: TRBJ2-3
V gene: TRBV29-1

CDR3 protein: CASGQTGENQPQHF
J gene: TRBJ1-5
V gene: TRBV28

CDR3 protein: CASSSLAGRVKSYEQYF
J gene: TRBJ2-7
V gene: TRBV6-2/TRBV6-3

CDR3 protein: CAISGTLTATGELFF
J gene: TRBJ2-2
V gene: TRBV10-3

CDR3 protein: CASSFNRGNIQYF
J gene: TRBJ2-4
V gene: TRBV27

CDR3 protein: CASSRDSNEKLFF
J gene: TRBJ1-4
V gene: TRBV2

CDR3 protein: CASTLPQGIYNEQFF
J gene: TRBJ2-1
V gene: TRBV28

CDR3 protein: CSARDLTGNQETQYF
J gene: TRBJ2-5
V gene: TRBV20-1

CDR3 protein: CASRDGRGGANVLTF
J gene: TRBJ2-6
V gene: TRBV6-2/TRBV6-3

CDR3 protein: CASSSRTGDGEQYF
J gene: TRBJ2-7
V gene: TRBV27